This T cell receptor (beta chain) was recorded in a study of beta chain features in type 1 diabetes. Expressed TCRB transcripts got sequenced, as all isolated RNA was reverse transcribed. Repertoires were generated with immunoSEQ multiplex PCR, while TCRdb's copy carries only in-frame clones and drops some. The table lists 330,000 or so clones, 14% of them singletons, with more than 6.5% in the top ten. This CDR3 is built from 14 residues. V was shortened by 2 bases and J by 3 bases, with 11 bases between the two germline ends. CDR1 is SGHRS and CDR2 is YFSETQ in the germline V gene. The source material was central memory CD4+ T cells from blood. This chain uses TRBV5-1 with TRBJ2-5; the D gene is possibly TRBD2 (6 bases). The sequence came from a man under 40 in good health. This CDR3 reads CASSFFGGKETQYF. Here the CDR3 DNA reads TGCGCCAGCAGCTTTTTTGGGGGGAAAGAGACCCAGTACTTC.